Below are 21 T cell receptor beta chains sequenced from a single sample in a study of cytomegalovirus exposure and HLA in healthy donors. Primers for the PCR totalled 60 Vbeta and 13 Jbeta. Clones were sequenced by immunoSEQ multiplex PCR, and TCRdb holds only the in-frame ones, with some missing. The sample lists about 150,000 clones; over 60% were seen once. What was sequenced was PBMCs. The receptors originated from a male donor in good health and CMV-seronegative.

J is TRBJ2-3 and V is TRBV7-6, with D perhaps TRBD2 (5 bases). Trimming took off 2 bases at V and 5 bases at J, with 14 bases between the two ends. The germline V gene has CDR1 SGHVS and CDR2 FNYEAQ. The CDR3 has 15 amino acids. The DNA for the CDR3 is TGTGCCAGCAGCTTAATTGCCGGGCGGGTAGATACGCAGTATTTT. This sequence encodes CASSLIAGRVDTQYF. The full variable domain, rest sourced from reference TRBV7-6 and TRBJ2-3, is GAGVSQSPRYKVTKRGQDVALRCDPISGHVSLYWYRQALGQGPEFLTYFNYEAQQDKSGLPNDRFSAERPEGSISTLTIQRTEQRDSAMYRCASSLIAGRVDTQYFGPGTRLTVL.

A few counts support this clone. The V call is TRBV6-1, the J call TRBJ2-1, with D possibly being TRBD2 (5 bases). The CDR3 length is 16 residues. Germline values: CDR1 MNHNS, CDR2 SASEGT. Trimming stripped 0 bases from V and 8 bases from J, with 17 bases between. CDR3 loop: CASSEAHGPLAYEQFF. The CDR3 DNA is TGTGCCAGCAGTGAAGCGCATGGGCCTCTAGCCTATGAGCAGTTCTTC.

The rearrangement joins TRBV28 to TRBJ2-1, with 9 bases identical to TRBD2. V gave up 3 bases and J gave up 6 bases; unmatched junction bases: 6. CDR3 size: 15 residues. CDR1 is MDHEN and CDR2 is SYDVKM in the germline V gene. CDR3 region: CASSFPSGRSNEQFF. CDR3 coding DNA: TGTGCCAGCAGTTTCCCCAGCGGGAGGTCCAATGAGCAGTTCTTC.

This sequence joins TRBV4-2 and TRBJ2-5; 8 nucleotides line up with TRBD2. V was clipped by 0 bases and J by 7 bases; unmatched bases: 19. This CDR3 has 19 amino acids. Germline V CDR1 and CDR2: LGHNA, YNFKEQ. The CDR3 coding sequence is TGTGCCAGCAGCCAAGATCCCCACCCAGGCGGGGGGCTTTATGGGACCCAGTACTTC. Its protein is CASSQDPHPGGGLYGTQYF.

The CDR3 nucleotides are TGTGCCAGCAGCCCTTTGACATCCCTAAAGGCTGAAGCTTTCTTT. Residues: CASSPLTSLKAEAFF. The V gene is TRBV14, the J gene TRBJ1-1; D remains unclear. The V end was cut by 4 bases, the J end by 6 bases, with 18 bases between. Looked up from germline, CDR1 is SGHDN and CDR2 is FVKESK. The length of the CDR3 is 15 residues.

V gene TRBV7-8 combines with J gene TRBJ1-5; the match to TRBD1 covers 10 bases. The CDR3 spans 17 residues. Germline CDR1 SGHVS, CDR2 FQNEAQ. J gave up 5 bases and V 5 bases, and 12 bases lay outside the gene matches. CDR3 in DNA: TGTGCCAGCAGCGCCCCGGACAGGGGGGACCCTCATCAGCCCCAGCATTTT. It codes for CASSAPDRGDPHQPQHF.

The rearrangement links TRBV9 to TRBJ2-7; TRBD2 might be the D (5 bases). CDR1 SGDLS and CDR2 YYNGEE come from the germline V gene. The CDR3 runs 14 residues. The V and J ends lost 6 bases and 2 bases respectively, with 15 bases between them. The DNA of the CDR3 is TGTGCCAGCACCTCAGCGGTCCTTACCTACGAGCAGTACTTC. The encoded protein is CASTSAVLTYEQYF.

Worth noting for this clone: A junction end diverges from the germline sequence, so it may reflect a read error. This sequence joins TRBV7-7 and TRBJ1-4, with D maybe TRBD1 (6 bases). The CDR3 runs 15 residues. Germline V gene lookup returns CDR1 SSHAT and CDR2 FNYEAQ (reference sequence). CDR3 protein: CASSKNQGRGEKLFF. The CDR3 DNA sequence: TGTGCTAGCAGCAAAAACCAGGGGAGGGGTGAAAAACTGTTTTTT.

J is TRBJ1-5 and V is TRBV6-6, with D unresolved. The CDR3 extends over 14 amino acids. Deletions cut 2 bases from V and 6 bases from J, with 11 bases between. Germline V lookup: CDR1 MNHNY, CDR2 SVGAGI (reference sequence). CDR3 residues: CASSYKGGSQPQHF. CDR3 in DNA: TGTGCCAGCAGTTACAAGGGCGGGAGTCAGCCCCAGCATTTT.

The gene calls are TRBV2 and TRBJ2-1; TRBD2 matches at 7 bases. CDR3 length: 14 amino acids. The trim removed 3 bases at V and 2 bases at J, leaving 1 base unmatched. Germline CDR1 is SNHLY and CDR2 is FYNNEI. CDR3 residues: CASSDGGTYNEQFF. The CDR3 DNA is TGTGCCAGCAGTGACGGGGGGACCTACAATGAGCAGTTCTTC.

The rearrangement links TRBV7-6 to TRBJ2-1; 8 nucleotides agree with TRBD2. V shed 4 bases and J 2 bases; nucleotides not matched to a gene: 4. Germline V gene lookup returns CDR1 SGHVS and CDR2 FNYEAQ. This CDR3 has 15 amino acids. The chain's CDR3 is CASSSWTSTYNEQFF. DNA for the CDR3: TGTGCCAGCAGCTCGTGGACTAGCACCTACAATGAGCAGTTCTTC.

The chain has TRBV7-9 and TRBJ2-2, with 9 bases fitting TRBD1. The CDR3 runs 16 residues. Germline CDR1 and CDR2: SEHNR and FQNEAQ (reference sequence). V shed 5 bases, J shed 5 bases, and the junction held 9 bases outside the gene matches. This CDR3 is CASSQLTGGRTGELFF. CDR3 sequence (DNA): TGTGCCAGCAGCCAGCTGACAGGGGGGAGAACCGGGGAGCTGTTTTTT.

This clone was counted between two and nine times. J is TRBJ1-1 and V is TRBV10-2; no definite D call. CDR3 length: 15 residues. V was pared by 3 bases and J by 3 bases, with 14 bases between. The germline V gene has CDR1 WSHSY and CDR2 SAAADI. CDR3 DNA sequence: TGCGCCAGCAGTGATGGGGAATCCGGGGACACTGAAGCTTTCTTT. Its translation is CASSDGESGDTEAFF.

The chain recombines TRBV7-2 with TRBJ2-5, with a possible D match to TRBD2 (5 bases). Germline CDR1 and CDR2: SGHTA and FQGNSA. V was clipped by 5 bases and J by 4 bases, with 11 bases between them. This CDR3 comprises 13 residues. The CDR3 DNA sequence: TGTGCCAGCAGCAGGACTTCTCGAGAGACCCAGTACTTC. Its protein product is CASSRTSRETQYF.

The V and J genes are TRBV28 and TRBJ2-2; D call uncertain. V was pared by 6 bases and J by 7 bases, with 15 bases between. The CDR3 is 14 amino acids. Germline assignment: CDR1 MDHEN and CDR2 SYDVKM. For the CDR3, the DNA is TGTGCCAGCAGGTCCGCAGGTACGCGCGGGGAGCTGTTTTTT. This gives the protein CASRSAGTRGELFF.

The V and J genes are TRBV27 and TRBJ1-6, with a possible D match to TRBD1 (6 bases). This CDR3 has 16 amino acids. The germline CDR1 and CDR2 sequences are MNHEY and SMNVEV (reference sequence). Trimming pared 5 bases from V and 0 bases from J, leaving 11 bases between. The DNA of the CDR3 is TGTGCCAGCAGTATACAGGGTAGCTCCTATAATTCACCCCTCCACTTT. It yields the protein CASSIQGSSYNSPLHF.

The genes are TRBV2 and TRBJ2-7; 8 bases align to TRBD1. Germline V lookup: CDR1 SNHLY, CDR2 FYNNEI. The CDR3 is made up of 12 amino acids. V was clipped by 2 bases and J by 10 bases; unmatched bases: 4. The CDR3 here is CASSERTGYQYF. The CDR3 bases are TGTGCCAGCAGTGAAAGGACAGGGTATCAGTACTTC.

The genes are TRBV2 and TRBJ2-1; D is perhaps TRBD2 (6 bases). Deletions cut 10 bases from V and 4 bases from J, with 14 bases between. CDR3 length: 13 residues. CDR1 and CDR2 (germline): SNHLY, FYNNEI. Here the CDR3 reads CAIAGTSYNEQFF. CDR3 sequence (DNA): TGTGCCATCGCCGGGACTTCTTACAATGAGCAGTTCTTC.

The chain has TRBV18 and TRBJ2-7; 9 positions agree with TRBD2. The trim removed 0 bases at V and 3 bases at J, leaving 3 bases unmatched. Germline V gene sequence: CDR1 KGHSH, CDR2 LQKENI. The CDR3 has 15 residues. For the CDR3, the DNA is TGTGCCAGCTCACCACCCGCGGGGGGGTACTACGAGCAGTACTTC. Residues: CASSPPAGGYYEQYF.

The chain has TRBV6-5 and TRBJ1-1, with 8 positions matching TRBD1. The length of the CDR3 is 13 residues. Germline trimming cut 6 bases from V and 4 bases from J; bases unmatched to any gene: 4. The V gene's germline CDR1 is MNHEY and CDR2 SVGAGI. The CDR3 loop is CASSRQGRTEAFF. The CDR3 DNA reads TGTGCCAGCAGCCGACAGGGGCGCACTGAAGCTTTCTTT.

Notes on this clone: Other nucleotide sequences from this sample produce the same CDR3. The chain links TRBV9 to TRBJ2-2; D unclear. The length of the CDR3 is 13 residues. In germline, CDR1 is SGDLS, CDR2 YYNGEE. V was shortened by 0 bases and J by 4 bases, with 4 bases between the two germline ends. CDR3 loop: CASSVGLTGELFF. CDR3 in DNA: TGTGCCAGCAGCGTAGGACTCACCGGGGAGCTGTTTTTT.